This is a list of T cell receptor beta chains from one sample in a study of blood T cells in healthy people across ages. MiXCR was run by TCRdb on the 5' RACE reads, yielding one entry per CDR3 protein. The profile shows approximately 1,700,000 distinct CDR3 sequences, more than 35% of them singletons. The specimen was blood. These receptors were obtained from a human donor in good health. The CDR3 runs from the conserved cysteine through the conserved F or W. A D gene is named only where the DNA matches it firmly. Clone size is shown for a subset of rows, as once, few, many or a class of expanded clone.

V	size	D	length	J	CDR3	DNA
TRBV12-3/TRBV12-4	.	.	15	TRBJ2-7	CASSLYAGSSYEQYF	TGTGCCAGCAGTTTATACGCGGGGAGCTCCTACGAGCAGTACTTC
TRBV29-1	.	.	10	TRBJ2-3	CSARDPRQYF	TGCAGCGCCCGGGACCCCCGGCAGTATTTT
TRBV12-3/TRBV12-4	few	TRBD1	15	TRBJ2-5	CASSPIQGSVETQYF	TGTGCCAGCAGTCCGATACAGGGGTCAGTGGAGACCCAGTACTTC
TRBV7-2	.	TRBD1	15	TRBJ2-5	CASSPQGAIVETQYF	TGTGCCAGCAGCCCCCAGGGGGCGATTGTGGAGACCCAGTACTTC
TRBV5-5	.	.	13	TRBJ1-5	CASSLGDAGPQHF	TGTGCCAGCAGCTTAGGGGACGCGGGGCCCCAGCATTTT
TRBV6-2/TRBV6-3	.	.	15	TRBJ2-5	CASSPFQGIGETQYF	TGTGCCAGCAGCCCATTCCAGGGGATCGGAGAGACCCAGTACTTC
TRBV20-1	.	TRBD2	14	TRBJ2-5	CSARGLASLHEQYF	TGCAGTGCTAGAGGACTAGCGTCGCTCCATGAGCAGTACTTC
TRBV20-1	.	.	13	TRBJ1-4	CSARVRAGGELFF	TGCAGTGCTAGAGTCAGGGCAGGTGGAGAACTGTTTTTT
TRBV7-2	.	.	16	TRBJ2-3	CASSAFLRGPTDTQYF	TGTGCCAGCAGCGCCTTTTTGCGGGGGCCCACAGATACGCAGTATTTT
TRBV7-2	.	.	13	TRBJ1-5	CASSSENNQPQHF	TGTGCCAGCAGCTCTGAAAACAATCAGCCCCAGCATTTT
TRBV7-9	.	.	14	TRBJ1-5	CASSLAQGHQPQHF	TGTGCCAGCAGCTTAGCACAGGGTCATCAGCCCCAGCATTTT
TRBV20-1	.	.	14	TRBJ1-5	CSASTGYGNQPQHF	TGCAGTGCTAGTACGGGGTATGGCAATCAGCCCCAGCATTTT
TRBV24-1	.	.	12	TRBJ2-1	CATGDSYNEQFF	TGTGCCACCGGGGACTCCTACAATGAGCAGTTCTTC
TRBV12-3/TRBV12-4	.	TRBD2	15	TRBJ2-7	CASSLSSGVSYEQYF	TGTGCCAGCAGTTTGAGTAGCGGGGTTTCCTACGAGCAGTACTTC
TRBV2	.	TRBD1	14	TRBJ2-1	CASSRQGSNNEQFF	TGTGCCAGCAGTAGACAGGGTTCGAACAATGAGCAGTTCTTC
TRBV7-2	.	.	15	TRBJ2-5	CASSLVGGPQETQYF	TGTGCCAGCAGCTTAGTGGGGGGCCCCCAAGAGACCCAGTACTTC
TRBV2	.	.	15	TRBJ1-5	CASSPVRGLGQPQHF	TGTGCCAGCAGTCCCGTAAGGGGCCTAGGCCAGCCCCAGCATTTT
TRBV20-1	.	.	15	TRBJ2-1	CSARDAAGPHNEQFF	TGCAGTGCTAGGGATGCCGCCGGGCCTCACAATGAGCAGTTCTTC
TRBV12-3/TRBV12-4	.	.	17	TRBJ2-3	CASSLKAGEVSTDTQYF	TGTGCCAGCAGTTTAAAGGCAGGGGAAGTGAGCACAGATACGCAGTATTTT
TRBV5-6	.	.	16	TRBJ1-5	CASSLGGHYSNQPQHF	TGTGCCAGCAGCTTGGGGGGACACTATAGCAATCAGCCCCAGCATTTT
TRBV29-1	.	TRBD1	13	TRBJ2-7	CSVKQGASYEQYF	TGCAGCGTTAAACAGGGGGCCTCCTACGAGCAGTACTTC
TRBV29-1	.	TRBD2	14	TRBJ2-3	CSVERLAVTDTQYF	TGCAGCGTTGAAAGGCTAGCGGTCACAGATACGCAGTATTTT